This record covers a single T cell receptor (beta chain). Method: immunoSEQ multiplex PCR; TCRdb's copy keeps in-frame clones and lacks some. This table has about 120,000 clones, approximately 85% appearing once. The junction had 6 bases not matched to a gene; V was cut back by 7 bases and J by 0 bases. The CDR3 runs 15 residues. Per germline, CDR1 LNHDA and CDR2 SQIVND (reference sequence). This sample was included in a study of T cell responses to AZD1222 COVID-19 vaccine. The sequence came from an adult in good health. The sequencing here drew on peripheral blood, taken on day 0 of AZD1222 vaccination. The rearrangement links TRBV19 to TRBJ1-5; 7 nucleotides agree with TRBD1. CDR3 nucleotides: TGTGCCAGTATGGGACAGACCTCTAGCAATCAGCCCCAGCATTTT. Translation: CASMGQTSSNQPQHF.